This TCR beta chain appears in the sequencing data of a study of spatial heterogeneity in lung cancer. CDR3 length: 13 residues. Trimming at V came to 2 bases and at J to 2 bases, leaving 0 bases not matched to a gene. The V gene's germline CDR1 is KGHSH and CDR2 LQKENI. TCRdb redid the calling of the 5' RACE reads with MiXCR, one entry per CDR3 protein. Of about 120,000 distinct CDR3 sequences in the sample, 12% are singletons; the top ten hold roughly 15%. This clonotype was observed a few times. The time point is: blood at routine non-recurrence follow-up after resection. Frozen PBMC, nontumor lung or tumor provided whole RNA, which was sequenced unsorted.

The sequenced sample was PBMCs, obtained at follow-up. The TCR sequence derives from a male donor with early-stage non-small cell lung cancer. The chain uses TRBV18 and TRBJ2-7; 7 bases align to TRBD2. This CDR3 reads CASSPTSAYEQYF. As DNA, the CDR3 is TGTGCCAGCTCACCAACTAGCGCCTACGAGCAGTACTTC.